A selection of T cell receptor beta chains follows, all from one sample in a study of T cells in Graves' hyperthyroidism and ophthalmopathy. TCRdb re-called the multiplex PCR reads through MiXCR, storing one row per CDR3 protein. The table includes fewer than 250,000 distinct CDR3 sequences, about 25% detected once. Sample: blood. These receptors were obtained from a middle-aged woman with Graves' ophthalmopathy. The CDR3 runs from the conserved cysteine through the conserved F or W. D genes are given only for firm matches. Size tells how often a clone was seen (once, few, many) or the class of an expanded clone, and some rows leave it out.

many	TRBJ2-5	TRBD2	TRBV28	CASSLSLAGEAETQYF	TGTGCCAGCAGTTTATCCCTAGCGGGGGAGGCTGAGACCCAGTACTTC
many	TRBJ2-5	-	TRBV5-6	CASSFGEGAETQYF	TGTGCCAGCAGCTTCGGTGAGGGTGCCGAGACCCAGTACTTC
few	TRBJ1-5	TRBD1	TRBV6-2/TRBV6-3	CASRLALGQGVGQPQHF	TGTGCCAGCAGGCTCGCCTTGGGACAGGGAGTCGGTCAGCCCCAGCATTTT
many	TRBJ2-7	TRBD2	TRBV4-2	CASSYRTSGSYEQYF	TGTGCCAGCAGCTACCGGACTAGCGGATCCTACGAGCAGTACTTC
-	TRBJ1-6	TRBD1	TRBV6-1	CASSNRGGAAIILHF	TGTGCCAGCAGCAACAGGGGGGGAGCCGCGATAATCCTCCACTTT
-	TRBJ1-5	-	TRBV19	CASTLGGHQPQHF	TGTGCCAGTACCCTGGGGGGTCATCAGCCCCAGCATTTT
many	TRBJ1-2	TRBD1	TRBV11-1	CASRPGTGNNYGYTF	TGTGCCAGCAGACCCGGGACAGGGAATAACTATGGCTACACCTTC
-	TRBJ2-7	-	TRBV2	CASSPLGSGTSYEQYF	TGTGCCAGCTCACCCCTCGGCTCCGGGACATCGTACGAGCAGTACTTC
many	TRBJ1-2	-	TRBV6-5	CASRRQLYGYTF	TGTGCCAGCAGAAGACAACTTTATGGCTACACCTTC
-	TRBJ2-5	-	TRBV29-1	CGVEDRSGTGTQYF	TGCGGCGTTGAAGATCGGTCAGGGACTGGGACCCAGTACTTC
once	TRBJ1-1	-	TRBV6-1	CASIHRLNTEAFF	TGTGCCAGCATCCACAGGTTGAACACTGAAGCTTTCTTT
many	TRBJ2-2	-	TRBV15	CATSRPGVDNAGELFF	TGTGCCACCAGCCGACCTGGGGTAGATAACGCCGGGGAGCTGTTTTTT
many	TRBJ2-7	-	TRBV11-2	CASSLVGTGTYEQYF	TGTGCCAGCAGCTTAGTAGGGACGGGTACCTACGAGCAGTACTTC
many	TRBJ1-1	TRBD1	TRBV19	CASSISTGGFYDTEAFF	TGTGCCAGTAGTATATCGACAGGGGGCTTTTATGACACTGAAGCTTTCTTT
many	TRBJ2-1	TRBD2	TRBV27	CASRPSSGTPNEQFF	TGTGCCAGCAGACCCTCTAGCGGGACCCCCAATGAGCAGTTCTTC
many	TRBJ2-7	-	TRBV27	CASSSGRTYEQYF	TGTGCCAGCAGTTCCGGACGGACCTACGAGCAGTACTTC
-	TRBJ1-2	TRBD1	TRBV20-1	CSAGHRQGFGYTF	TGCAGTGCTGGTCACCGACAGGGTTTTGGCTACACCTTC
medium-sized	TRBJ2-7	TRBD2	TRBV6-2/TRBV6-3	CASSPGLASYEQYF	TGTGCCAGCAGTCCGGGACTAGCGAGCTACGAGCAGTACTTC
many	TRBJ2-7	-	TRBV30	CAWSPGQLYEQYF	TGTGCCTGGAGTCCGGGACAATTGTACGAGCAGTACTTC
many	TRBJ1-3	-	TRBV18	CASSNREAGSGNTIYF	TGTGCCAGCTCAAACAGGGAAGCCGGCTCTGGAAACACCATATATTTT
many	TRBJ1-5	TRBD1	TRBV3-1	CASSHGQGPQHF	TGTGCCAGCAGCCACGGACAGGGGCCCCAGCATTTT
many	TRBJ1-2	-	TRBV9	CASSAASVRVGGYTF	TGTGCCAGCAGCGCCGCCTCGGTCAGGGTGGGTGGCTACACCTTC